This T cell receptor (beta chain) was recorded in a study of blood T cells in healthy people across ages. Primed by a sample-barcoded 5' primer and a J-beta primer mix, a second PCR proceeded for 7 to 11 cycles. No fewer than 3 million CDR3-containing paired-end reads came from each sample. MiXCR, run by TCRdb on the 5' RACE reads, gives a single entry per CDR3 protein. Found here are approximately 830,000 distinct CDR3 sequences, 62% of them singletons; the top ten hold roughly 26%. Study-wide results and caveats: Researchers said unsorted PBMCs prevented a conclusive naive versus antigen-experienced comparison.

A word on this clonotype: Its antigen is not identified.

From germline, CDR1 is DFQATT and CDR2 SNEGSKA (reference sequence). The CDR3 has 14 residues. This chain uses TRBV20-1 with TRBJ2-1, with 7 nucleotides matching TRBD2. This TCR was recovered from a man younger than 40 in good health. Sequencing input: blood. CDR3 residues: CTPGGSPWADEQFF. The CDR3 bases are TGCACTCCCGGGGGGAGTCCCTGGGCGGATGAGCAGTTCTTC.